These 18 T cell receptor beta chains originate from one sample sequenced in a study of siplizumab effects on memory and regulatory T cells. Some clones are missing from TCRdb's copy, which holds only in-frame ones; the method was immunoSEQ multiplex PCR. Of some 65,000 clones listed, 75% to 90% were seen once; the top ten hold 1.5% to 2%. Sample: Tregs sorted from blood. The source is a human donor in good health.

The J gene is TRBJ2-1, the V gene TRBV27; weak D call: TRBD1 (7 bases). CDR1 and CDR2 (germline): MNHEY, SMNVEV (reference sequence). Trimming stripped 5 bases from V and 4 bases from J, with 15 bases between. The CDR3 has 15 residues. This CDR3 reads CASSKDRDSYNEQFF. The CDR3 nucleotides are TGTGCCAGCAGTAAAGACAGGGACTCATACAATGAGCAGTTCTTC.

This chain links TRBV6-5 with TRBJ1-3, with TRBD1 as a possible D gene (6 bases). There are 14 residues in the CDR3. CDR1 MNHEY and CDR2 SVGAGI come from the germline V gene. Trimming stripped 5 bases from V and 4 bases from J, with 12 bases between. DNA for the CDR3: TGTGCCAGCAGTCCCACAGGGCCAGGAAACACCATATATTTT. Its protein product is CASSPTGPGNTIYF.

J is TRBJ2-2 and V is TRBV2; 7 positions agree with TRBD2. This CDR3 is built from 14 residues. Germline assignment: CDR1 SNHLY and CDR2 FYNNEI. Trimming removed 7 bases from V and 4 bases from J; junction bases left unmatched: 6. This CDR3 reads CASTAGIGTGELFF. For the CDR3, the DNA is TGTGCCAGCACAGCGGGAATTGGCACCGGGGAGCTGTTTTTT.

The chain carries TRBV7-2 and TRBJ2-7; 9 bases agree with TRBD2. Germline values: CDR1 SGHTA, CDR2 FQGNSA. The CDR3 is made up of 18 amino acids. J lost 3 bases, V lost 5 bases, and 17 bases had no gene match. The CDR3 sequence: CASSLNTWGISGGYEQYF. The CDR3 bases are TGTGCCAGCAGCCTCAACACCTGGGGGATTAGCGGGGGCTACGAGCAGTACTTC.

The table lists this clone with a count of one. The chain combines TRBV5-6 with TRBJ2-1, with 12 nucleotides matching TRBD1. J lost 8 bases, V lost 2 bases, and 8 bases had no gene match. Germline-derived CDR1 and CDR2 are SGHDT and YYEEEE. The CDR3 loop spans 16 amino acids. CDR3 sequence (DNA): TGTGCCAGCAGCTTTACCGGGACAGGGGGCATCCATGAGCAGTTCTTC. Translation gives CASSFTGTGGIHEQFF.

This clone came up once. The V call is TRBV5-1, the J call TRBJ2-2; D possibly uses TRBD1 or TRBD2 (5 bases each). Germline values: CDR1 SGHRS, CDR2 YFSETQ. The V gene lost 4 bases and the J gene lost 0 bases, with 10 bases spanning the gap. The CDR3 covers 15 residues. The CDR3 loop is CASSRGPANTGELFF. CDR3 DNA: TGCGCCAGCAGCAGGGGACCAGCGAACACCGGGGAGCTGTTTTTT.

This chain links TRBV28 with TRBJ2-7; D tentatively fits TRBD1 or TRBD2 (5 bases each). This CDR3 is 15 amino acids long. V was pared by 1 base and J by 3 bases, with 13 bases between. CDR1 and CDR2 (germline): MDHEN, SYDVKM. The CDR3 coding sequence is TGTGCCAGCAGTTTATTCGGGACCCAAGACTACGAGCAGTACTTC. Encoded protein: CASSLFGTQDYEQYF.

The rearrangement links TRBV10-3 to TRBJ2-1; D uncertain. Germline assignment: CDR1 ENHRY and CDR2 SYGVKD. V shed 6 bases and J shed 1 base, with 10 bases lying between them. The CDR3 loop spans 14 amino acids. The CDR3 region is CAISGSDSYNEQFF. The DNA of the CDR3 is TGTGCCATCAGCGGCAGCGATTCCTACAATGAGCAGTTCTTC.

This clone was found once. The chain joins TRBV2 to TRBJ1-4; TRBD1 is a possible D gene (5 bases). CDR1 SNHLY and CDR2 FYNNEI come from the germline V gene. V was pared by 0 bases and J by 4 bases, with 9 bases between. CDR3 length: 15 amino acids. Here the CDR3 reads CASSEARGNNEKLFF. The CDR3 nucleotides read TGTGCCAGCAGTGAAGCACGGGGGAATAATGAAAAACTGTTTTTT.

The rearrangement uses TRBV11-3 and TRBJ2-3; no clear D. Trimming took off 3 bases at V and 4 bases at J, with 2 bases between the two ends. This CDR3 spans 11 amino acids. In germline, CDR1 is SGHNT, CDR2 YENEEA. CDR3 sequence reads: CASSLADTQYF. In DNA, the CDR3 is TGTGCCAGCAGCTTGGCAGATACGCAGTATTTT.

By sample share, this clone is medium-sized. The genes are TRBV9 and TRBJ2-2; D remains ambiguous. Per germline, CDR1 SGDLS and CDR2 YYNGEE. Trimming pared 0 bases from V and 6 bases from J, leaving 6 bases between. CDR3 length: 13 amino acids. CDR3 in amino acids: CASSVVSSGELFF. In nucleotides, the CDR3 is TGTGCCAGCAGCGTAGTTAGTTCCGGGGAGCTGTTTTTT.

The chain uses TRBV7-8 and TRBJ1-5; D gene uncertain. CDR3 length: 19 amino acids. Germline V gene sequence: CDR1 SGHVS, CDR2 FQNEAQ. Trimming took off 0 bases at V and 4 bases at J, with 22 bases between the two ends. The DNA for the CDR3 is TGTGCCAGCAGCTTAGCATTGTTCCCCTCCCCCGACCCGAATCAGCCCCAGCATTTT. This encodes CASSLALFPSPDPNQPQHF.

The chain links TRBV28 to TRBJ1-4; 10 nucleotides agree with TRBD1. Germline assignment: CDR1 MDHEN and CDR2 SYDVKM. The CDR3 runs to 15 residues. After removal of 5 bases from V and 6 bases from J, the junction contained 6 bases not matched to a gene. CDR3 protein: CASSDQGTGDEKLFF. In nucleotides, the CDR3 is TGTGCCAGCAGTGACCAGGGGACAGGGGATGAAAAACTGTTTTTT.

V gene TRBV2 combines with J gene TRBJ1-2, with TRBD1 matching over 11 bases. This CDR3 has 15 residues. Germline V gene data show CDR1 as SNHLY and CDR2 as FYNNEI. V shed 7 bases and J 7 bases; nucleotides not matched to a gene: 11. The CDR3 coding sequence is TGTGCCAGCAAATTGTCCCGGACAGGGGGCTCTGGCTACACCTTC. Protein: CASKLSRTGGSGYTF.

This rearrangement joins TRBV28 to TRBJ1-6, with D hard to call. Germline V gene data show CDR1 as MDHEN and CDR2 as SYDVKM. V lost 11 bases, J lost 12 bases, and 17 bases lay in between. This CDR3 has 12 residues. The CDR3 sequence is CAGSGSLRPLHF. CDR3 sequence (DNA): TGTGCCGGATCGGGGAGCCTACGACCCCTCCACTTT. The complete variable domain, with remaining parts taken from reference TRBV28 and TRBJ1-6, reads DVKVTQSSRYLVKRTGEKVFLECVQDMDHENMFWYRQDPGLGLRLIYFSYDVKMKEKGDIPEGYSVSREKKERFSLILESASTNQTSMYLCAGSGSLRPLHFGNGTRLTVT.

The chain carries TRBV29-1 and TRBJ1-2; a possible D gene is TRBD1 (6 bases). Looked up from germline, CDR1 is SQVTM and CDR2 is ANQGSEA. This CDR3 region has 12 residues. V was pared by 6 bases and J by 3 bases, with 11 bases between. CDR3 DNA sequence: TGCAGCGTCCAAGGGGGGGACTATGGCTACACCTTC. Translated: CSVQGGDYGYTF.

The chain uses TRBV5-1 and TRBJ2-1; 7 bases are a match to TRBD2. This CDR3 spans 16 amino acids. V shed 0 bases, J shed 0 bases, and the junction held 3 bases outside the gene matches. In germline, CDR1 is SGHRS, CDR2 YFSETQ. The CDR3 nucleotides read TGCGCCAGCAGCTTGGCCGCTAGCGGCTCCTACAATGAGCAGTTCTTC. This translates into CASSLAASGSYNEQFF.

As concerns this clone: A much larger clone differs by one base, so this may be a read error. The J gene is TRBJ1-1, the V gene TRBV5-3, with D hard to call. TRBV5-3 is recorded as an ORF, its role being uncertain. This CDR3 is built from 11 residues. In DNA form, the CDR3 reads TGTGCCAGCAGCTTCAACACTGAAGCTTTCTTT. Its protein is CASSFNTEAFF.